These 27 T cell receptor beta chains were sequenced from one sample in a study of radiotherapy plus CTLA-4 blockade in lung cancer (dated by TCRdb to about 2018). The library was built by means of the immunoSEQ multiplex PCR assay. TCRdb stores this immuneACCESS table with in-frame sequences only. Part of the clones is absent; in the studies checked, under half of the shortfall reflects unresolved V genes, and no reason is known for the rest. The sample contains some 110,000 clones, about 85% of them found a single time. The ten biggest clones cover 2.4% of the sample. The sample here was peripheral blood, taken from a patient treated with radiotherapy plus ipilimumab. All receptors come from a human donor with non-small cell lung cancer that progressed on radiotherapy plus ipilimumab. Some clones in this sample may be carry-over from other donors' samples.

There are a few counts of this clone. The chain uses TRBV18 and TRBJ2-7; perhaps TRBD1 as D (6 bases). V lost 5 bases and J lost 1, with 18 bases in between. From germline, CDR1 is KGHSH and CDR2 LQKENI. This CDR3 is built from 16 residues. This CDR3 reads CASSSNYRETSYEQYF. For the CDR3, the DNA is TGTGCCAGCTCATCTAATTACAGGGAGACTTCCTACGAGCAGTACTTC.

This clone appeared a single time. This sequence joins TRBV4-2 and TRBJ1-5, with TRBD1 identical over 9 bases. The CDR3 spans 17 residues. The germline V gene has CDR1 LGHNA and CDR2 YNFKEQ. Trimming cost V 1 base and J 7 bases; bases outside gene matches: 11. CDR3 nucleotide sequence: TGTGCCAGCAGCCAAGGTGGGACAGGGAGAGGGTTCCAGCCCCAGCATTTT. Translation: CASSQGGTGRGFQPQHF.

The V call is TRBV6-1, the J call TRBJ2-7; D unresolved. Germline V gene data show CDR1 as MNHNS and CDR2 as SASEGT. The CDR3 is made up of 13 amino acids. V lost 0 bases and J 3 bases, leaving 6 bases between the germline ends. For the CDR3, the DNA is TGTGCCAGCAGTGAAGCCTGGAGCTACGAGCAGTACTTC. Encoded protein: CASSEAWSYEQYF.

The DNA of the CDR3 is TGCGCCAGCAGCTTGGATGCGGTCCCCCAAGAGACCCAGTACTTC. It yields the protein CASSLDAVPQETQYF. This sequence joins TRBV5-1 and TRBJ2-5; unclear D gene. There are 15 residues in the CDR3. CDR1 is SGHRS, CDR2 YFSETQ, per germline. V lost 0 bases and J lost 1, with 10 bases in between. Full variable domain (rest looked up from reference TRBV5-1 and TRBJ2-5): KAGVTQTPRYLIKTRGQQVTLSCSPISGHRSVSWYQQTPGQGLQFLFEYFSETQRNKGNFPGRFSGRQFSNSRSEMNVSTLELGDSALYLCASSLDAVPQETQYFGPGTRLLVL.

The V call is TRBV5-1, the J call TRBJ2-1; tentative D call: TRBD1 (6 bases). Germline V lookup: CDR1 SGHRS, CDR2 YFSETQ. The CDR3 is 15 residues long. The V and J ends lost 0 bases and 7 bases respectively, with 14 bases between them. The DNA for the CDR3 is TGCGCCAGCAGCTTGGTAGTAGGGGGAGCGAATGAGCAGTTCTTC. It codes for CASSLVVGGANEQFF.

The chain carries TRBV11-2 and TRBJ2-6, with D hard to call. In germline, CDR1 is SGHAT, CDR2 FQNNGV. The germline V and J ends were trimmed by 5 bases and 2 bases, with 13 bases remaining between them. The CDR3 has 16 amino acids. CDR3 sequence reads: CASSLIRAPGANVLTF. The CDR3 DNA follows: TGTGCCAGCAGCCTGATTAGGGCCCCTGGGGCCAACGTCCTGACTTTC.

J is TRBJ1-3 and V is TRBV9; TRBD1 might be the D (5 bases). Trimming removed 0 bases at V and 4 bases at J, with 17 bases between. This CDR3 is built from 17 residues. Germline V gene sequence: CDR1 SGDLS, CDR2 YYNGEE. CDR3 sequence: CASSVAGQGVGGNTIYF. CDR3 coding DNA: TGTGCCAGCAGCGTAGCGGGTCAGGGTGTGGGAGGAAACACCATATATTTT.

This CDR3 is CASSSTGGQYQPQHF. DNA of the CDR3: TGTGCCAGCAGCTCGACAGGGGGTCAGTACCAGCCCCAGCATTTT. This chain links TRBV5-5 with TRBJ1-5, with TRBD1 matching 9 bases. CDR3 size: 15 residues. V lost 3 bases, J lost 7 bases, and 8 bases stayed unmatched. Germline V gives CDR1 SGHKS, CDR2 YYEKEE (reference sequence).

The chain links TRBV7-2 to TRBJ2-7, with D hard to call. V lost 8 bases and J lost 2, with 19 bases in between. CDR3 length: 15 residues. CDR1 and CDR2 from the germline V gene are SGHTA and FQGNSA. CDR3 sequence: CASLPATGSAYEQYF. CDR3 DNA sequence: TGTGCCAGCCTTCCGGCCACCGGCAGCGCCTACGAGCAGTACTTC.

On this clone: The sample holds other DNA sequences that translate to the same CDR3. This chain connects TRBV4-3 to TRBJ2-2; D call uncertain. V lost 5 bases and J 0 bases, leaving 7 bases between the germline ends. The CDR3 is made up of 14 amino acids. Germline CDR1 is LGHNA and CDR2 is YSLEER. CDR3 loop: CASSSIANTGELFF. The CDR3 bases are TGCGCCAGCAGCTCCATCGCGAACACCGGGGAGCTGTTTTTT.

This chain uses TRBV5-1 with TRBJ2-3; D might be TRBD2 (6 bases). Per germline, CDR1 SGHRS and CDR2 YFSETQ. V was cut by 4 bases and J by 4 bases, with 16 bases left in between. CDR3 length equals 15 residues. The CDR3 DNA reads as TGCGCCAGCAGCCCAGTCGGGGGTGTCTCAGATACGCAGTATTTT. Protein product: CASSPVGGVSDTQYF.

V gene TRBV7-2 combines with J gene TRBJ2-7; 13 bases map to TRBD2. CDR1 SGHTA and CDR2 FQGNSA come from the germline V gene. After removal of 6 bases from V and 5 bases from J, the junction contained 10 bases not matched to a gene. The CDR3 is 16 residues long. The DNA of the CDR3 is TGTGCCAGCAGGCCGACTAGCGGGGGGACGGTCGACGAGCAGTACTTC. The encoded protein is CASRPTSGGTVDEQYF.

This rearrangement joins TRBV7-9 to TRBJ1-1; D may be TRBD1 (6 bases). This CDR3 is 14 amino acids long. V was trimmed by 5 bases and J by 4 bases, leaving 14 bases between them. Germline CDR1 is SEHNR and CDR2 is FQNEAQ (reference sequence). CDR3 coding DNA: TGTGCCAGCAGCGGAAGAACAGGGAGCACTGAAGCTTTCTTT. Its translation: CASSGRTGSTEAFF.

The rearrangement uses TRBV6-1 and TRBJ1-1; D ambiguous. The CDR3 runs to 12 residues. The germline V gene has CDR1 MNHNS and CDR2 SASEGT. The V and J ends lost 2 bases and 11 bases respectively, with 12 bases between them. The CDR3 DNA is TGTGCCAGCAGTGAACTACTCTCCAAGGCTTTCTTT. It is translated as CASSELLSKAFF.

This clone was seen a few times. The chain is built from TRBV5-1 and TRBJ1-6, with D possibly TRBD1 on 6 matching bases. The ends were cut back, 2 bases at V and 9 bases at J, with 15 bases in the middle. The CDR3 is made up of 15 amino acids. From germline, CDR1 is SGHRS and CDR2 YFSETQ. The CDR3 loop reads CASSFTRDTTSPLHF. The CDR3 nucleotides read TGCGCCAGCAGCTTCACTCGGGACACCACTTCACCCCTCCACTTT.

Only one count was recorded for this clone. The chain is built from TRBV5-1 and TRBJ2-2, with 9 nucleotides matching TRBD2. The ends lost 6 bases at V and 7 bases at J; junction bases unmatched: 7. The CDR3 has 14 amino acids. Germline lookup yields CDR1 SGHRS and CDR2 YFSETQ. The CDR3: CASTRTSEVGELFF. The CDR3 DNA reads as TGCGCCAGCACCCGGACTAGCGAGGTCGGGGAGCTGTTTTTT.

This clone was recorded once. The gene calls are TRBV9 and TRBJ2-5, with TRBD1 matching 8 bases. This CDR3 has 16 residues. CDR1 and CDR2 (germline): SGDLS, YYNGEE. Germline trimming cut 4 bases from V and 3 bases from J; bases unmatched to any gene: 11. In nucleotides, the CDR3 is TGTGCCAGCAGCCCCCCGGGACAGGATTTTGAAGAGACCCAGTACTTC. The encoded protein is CASSPPGQDFEETQYF.

The CDR3 coding sequence is TGCGCCAGCAGCCGCCAGGGCGGTGGCTCCCAAGAGCAGTACTTC. Encoded protein: CASSRQGGGSQEQYF. V usage is TRBV5-1 and J usage is TRBJ2-7, with a weak D call TRBD1 (5 bases). Germline V gene lookup returns CDR1 SGHRS and CDR2 YFSETQ. V was cut by 4 bases and J by 7 bases, with 21 bases left in between. CDR3 length equals 15 residues.

The genes are TRBV2 and TRBJ2-1; D possibly corresponds to TRBD1 (5 bases). Germline V gene lookup returns CDR1 SNHLY and CDR2 FYNNEI. The V end lost 3 bases, the J end lost 0 bases, and 12 bases lay between the germline ends. The length of the CDR3 is 16 residues. CDR3 DNA: TGTGCCAGCAGTGATTTAGGGGCATTCTCCTACAATGAGCAGTTCTTC. Translation gives CASSDLGAFSYNEQFF.

The rearrangement uses TRBV6-5 and TRBJ1-2; no definite D call. Germline lookup yields CDR1 MNHEY and CDR2 SVGAGI. Trimming took 3 bases from V and 6 from J, leaving 17 bases between them. The CDR3 is made up of 15 amino acids. DNA of the CDR3: TGTGCCAGCAGTTATCGGGCGCTATCCCGTGATGGCTACACCTTC. This gives the protein CASSYRALSRDGYTF.

This clone has only a few counts. Relative to the germline gene, one junction end is altered; a read error may explain this. The rearrangement uses TRBV6-6 and TRBJ2-7, with 7 bases matching TRBD1. Per germline, CDR1 MNHNY and CDR2 SVGAGI (reference sequence). The length of the CDR3 is 13 residues. Here the CDR3 reads CASNRDSSYGQYF. The CDR3 coding sequence is TGTGCCAGCAACCGGGACAGTAGCTACGGGCAGTACTTC.

This chain joins TRBV28 and TRBJ1-6; TRBD1 aligns across 7 bases. J lost 0 bases, V lost 6 bases, and 17 bases had no gene match. In germline, CDR1 is MDHEN, CDR2 SYDVKM. The CDR3 has 20 amino acids. CDR3 sequence: CASSQNRDRSVSSYNSPLHF. In DNA, the CDR3 is TGTGCCAGCAGCCAGAACCGGGACAGATCGGTGAGCTCCTATAATTCACCCCTCCACTTT.

As concerns this clone: Within the sample, other DNA sequences also encode this same CDR3. V usage is TRBV5-4 and J usage is TRBJ1-6; maybe TRBD1 (6 bases). Trimming shortened V by 0 bases and J by 10 bases, and 8 bases separated the two germline ends. The CDR3 is 13 amino acids. Germline values: CDR1 SGHNT, CDR2 YYREEE (reference sequence). The CDR3 loop reads CASSLEGDSPLHF. The CDR3, as DNA: TGTGCCAGCAGCTTGGAGGGGGACTCACCCCTCCACTTT. The full variable domain, in which reference TRBV5-4 and TRBJ1-6 provide the parts outside the CDR3, is ETGVTQSPTHLIKTRGQQVTLRCSSQSGHNTVSWYQQALGQGPQFIFQYYREEENGRGNFPPRFSGLQFPNYSSELNVNALELDDSALYLCASSLEGDSPLHFGNGTRLTVT.

This chain joins TRBV6-5 and TRBJ1-3, with 8 bases that match TRBD1. V lost 8 bases, J lost 2 bases, and 5 bases stayed unmatched. The CDR3 runs to 14 residues. In germline, CDR1 is MNHEY, CDR2 SVGAGI. The DNA of the CDR3 is TGTGCCAGCCGCAAACAGGGGGCTGGAAACACCATATATTTT. Its protein product is CASRKQGAGNTIYF.

This chain uses TRBV11-2 with TRBJ2-3; the D is unclear. Trimming took off 0 bases at V and 1 base at J, with 14 bases between the two ends. CDR1 and CDR2 (germline): SGHAT, FQNNGV. This CDR3 spans 17 amino acids. CDR3 sequence reads: CASSLDPAGGGTDTQYF. CDR3 nucleotide sequence: TGTGCCAGCAGCTTAGACCCGGCAGGCGGTGGCACAGATACGCAGTATTTT.

The gene calls are TRBV11-3 and TRBJ2-1, with D possibly matching TRBD2 (6 bases). Germline V gene sequence: CDR1 SGHNT, CDR2 YENEEA. V was pared by 5 bases and J by 9 bases, with 20 bases between. CDR3 size: 15 residues. CDR3 DNA sequence: TGTGCCAGCAGCCGCGTGGGGGGTCCCTCCCCTGAGCAGTTCTTC. It specifies CASSRVGGPSPEQFF.

The chain links TRBV7-9 to TRBJ1-3; perhaps TRBD1 as D (6 bases). This CDR3 spans 14 amino acids. V gave up 5 bases and J gave up 4 bases, with 12 bases separating them. Germline V lookup: CDR1 SEHNR, CDR2 FQNEAQ (reference sequence). CDR3 residues: CASSTDSGGNTIYF. In DNA form, the CDR3 reads TGTGCCAGCAGCACGGACAGCGGGGGAAACACCATATATTTT. Variable domain in full (rest from reference TRBV7-9 and TRBJ1-3): DTGVSQNPRHKITKRGQNVTFRCDPISEHNRLYWYRQTLGQGPEFLTYFQNEAQLEKSRLLSDRFSAERPKGSFSTLEIQRTEQGDSAMYLCASSTDSGGNTIYFGEGSWLTVV.